This T cell receptor (beta chain) was observed in a study of CD8 T cells in Susac syndrome. Germline CDR1 is MNHEY and CDR2 is SVGEGT. Germline trimming cut 4 bases from V and 5 bases from J; bases unmatched to any gene: 2. The CDR3 totals 12 residues. Reverse transcription of about 0.45 to 1 ug RNA was performed with random hexamers. TCRdb used MiXCR to reprocess the immunoSEQ multiplex PCR reads, holding one entry per CDR3 protein. This table holds roughly 100,000 distinct CDR3 sequences, less than 95% found once. This clonotype was obtained from a human donor with Susac syndrome. The V call is TRBV6-2 or TRBV6-3, the J call TRBJ2-7; 7 bases match TRBD2. Material for sequencing was CD8+ T cells from PBMCs. The CDR3 here is CASSWEGNEQYF. CDR3 DNA: TGTGCCAGCAGTTGGGAGGGTAACGAGCAGTACTTC.